This TCR beta chain comes out of a study of PD-1 blockade in classical Hodgkin lymphoma. Study-wide points: Complete responders' diversity at baseline resembled that of newly diagnosed patients. Those starting nivolumab under 1 year post-ASCT were excluded. Newly diagnosed patients reportedly had lower baseline TCR diversity than healthy donors.

The V end lost 2 bases, the J end lost 0 bases, and 11 bases lay between the germline ends. The length of the CDR3 is 15 residues. CDR1 and CDR2 from the germline V gene are KGHSH and LQKENI. Data came from immunoSEQ multiplex PCR; TCRdb stores just in-frame clones and leaves some out. The table shows some 93,000 clones, with roughly 92% occurring only once. Brentuximab vedotin exposure varied among the patients, all of whom had relapsed after autologous stem cell transplantation. Each best response was a complete response, a partial response or progressive disease. About this clone: What it binds is not known.

The V call is TRBV18, the J call TRBJ2-7, with no clear D. The TCR was taken from a human donor with classical Hodgkin lymphoma. The sample in question was peripheral blood mononuclear cells (PBMCs), obtained at baseline. CDR3 in amino acids: CASSPFRASSYEQYF. The CDR3 DNA is TGTGCCAGCTCACCATTTAGGGCCAGCTCCTACGAGCAGTACTTC.